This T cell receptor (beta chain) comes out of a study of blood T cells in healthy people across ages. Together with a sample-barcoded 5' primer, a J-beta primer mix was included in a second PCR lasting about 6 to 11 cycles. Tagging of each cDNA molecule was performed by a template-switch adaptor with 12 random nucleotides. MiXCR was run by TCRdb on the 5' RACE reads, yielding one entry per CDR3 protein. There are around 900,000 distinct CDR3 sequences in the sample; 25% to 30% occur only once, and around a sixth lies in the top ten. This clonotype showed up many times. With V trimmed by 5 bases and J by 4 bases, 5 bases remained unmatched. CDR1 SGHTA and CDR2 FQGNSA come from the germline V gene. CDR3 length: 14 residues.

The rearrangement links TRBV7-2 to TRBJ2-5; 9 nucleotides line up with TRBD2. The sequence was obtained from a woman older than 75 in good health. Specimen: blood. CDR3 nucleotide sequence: TGTGCCAGCAGCATTGGACTAGCGTTAGAGACCCAGTACTTC. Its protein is CASSIGLALETQYF.